The 19 T cell receptor beta chains below come from one sample, sequenced in a study of blood T cell repertoires in COVID-19. Sequenced by immunoSEQ multiplex PCR; TCRdb stores in-frame clones only, minus some. The data hold under 200,000 clones, with 80% to 90% observed a single time. Material for sequencing was PBMCs or T cells enriched from blood (not recorded which). The receptors derive from a woman aged 45-65 years who had recovered from COVID-19.

Only a few counts were recorded for this clone. The chain links TRBV5-1 to TRBJ1-2; 9 positions match TRBD1. Unmatched junction bases numbered 4, after V lost 0 bases and J lost 4 bases. This CDR3 comprises 15 residues. Per the germline V gene, CDR1 is SGHRS and CDR2 is YFSETQ. For the CDR3, the DNA is TGCGCCAGCAGCTTGGTGGGACAGGGAACCTATGGCTACACCTTC. This translates into CASSLVGQGTYGYTF.

This clone was counted between two and nine times. The V gene is TRBV7-2, the J gene TRBJ2-2; perhaps TRBD2 as D (7 bases). The CDR3 is 16 residues long. V lost 10 bases, J lost 4 bases, and 22 bases lay in between. CDR1 and CDR2 from the germline V gene are SGHTA and FQGNSA. The CDR3 region has the DNA TGTGCCACCCCGAAGGGTGCGGGGGCCTCCACCGGGGAGCTGTTTTTT. This sequence encodes CATPKGAGASTGELFF.

The count of this clone is one. The V and J genes are TRBV11-1 and TRBJ2-1, with TRBD2 identical over 13 bases. This CDR3 region has 16 residues. Germline V CDR1 and CDR2: SGHAT, FQDESV (reference sequence). The J segment lost 10 bases and the V segment lost 8 bases, leaving 14 bases of the junction unmatched. The CDR3 coding sequence is TGTGCCAGCTCTTCGGCCGGGACTAGCGGGAAGGGGGAGCAGTTCTTC. Residues: CASSSAGTSGKGEQFF. The full variable domain, rest sourced from reference TRBV11-1 and TRBJ2-1, is EAEVAQSPRYKITEKSQAVAFWCDPISGHATLYWYRQILGQGPELLVQFQDESVVDDSQLPKDRFSAERLKGVDSTLKIQPAELGDSAMYLCASSSAGTSGKGEQFFGPGTRLTVL.

V gene TRBV6-5 combines with J gene TRBJ1-2, with 8 nucleotides matching TRBD1. Germline assignment: CDR1 MNHEY and CDR2 SVGAGI. The CDR3 consists of 15 residues. With V trimmed by 7 bases and J by 8 bases, 15 bases remained unmatched. CDR3 sequence (DNA): TGTGCCAGCAAGGGGGGGGCAGGGGGCATCAGAGGCTACACCTTC. Amino acids: CASKGGAGGIRGYTF.

V gene TRBV28 combines with J gene TRBJ1-4, with a weak D call TRBD1 (6 bases). Germline CDR1 MDHEN, CDR2 SYDVKM. The CDR3 covers 13 residues. Trimming took off 6 bases at V and 11 bases at J, with 16 bases between the two ends. The CDR3 DNA sequence: TGTGCCAGCAGCTCCTGGACGGGGGGCAAACTGTTTTTT. Translation gives CASSSWTGGKLFF. Full variable domain (rest looked up from reference TRBV28 and TRBJ1-4): DVKVTQSSRYLVKRTGEKVFLECVQDMDHENMFWYRQDPGLGLRLIYFSYDVKMKEKGDIPEGYSVSREKKERFSLILESASTNQTSMYLCASSSWTGGKLFFGSGTQLSVL.

The chain uses TRBV6-1 and TRBJ1-1; TRBD1 agrees at 7 bases. Unmatched junction bases numbered 6, after V lost 2 bases and J lost 9 bases. The CDR3 has 13 residues. Germline V CDR1 and CDR2: MNHNS, SASEGT. In DNA form, the CDR3 reads TGTGCCAGCAGTGAATTGGGACAGACCAAAGCTTTCTTT. Its protein product is CASSELGQTKAFF.

V gene TRBV27 combines with J gene TRBJ1-6; TRBD1 aligns across 7 bases. The junction had 9 bases not matched to a gene; V was cut back by 7 bases and J by 9 bases. This CDR3 has 14 amino acids. Germline V gene lookup returns CDR1 MNHEY and CDR2 SMNVEV (reference sequence). The CDR3 sequence: CASKGQRSFSPLHF. The CDR3 DNA reads TGTGCCAGCAAGGGACAGCGCTCTTTTTCACCCCTCCACTTT.

The V and J genes are TRBV11-1 and TRBJ1-4; D gene uncertain. Germline CDR1 reads SGHAT; CDR2 reads FQDESV (reference sequence). There are 15 residues in the CDR3. Trimming stripped 6 bases from V and 0 bases from J, with 11 bases between. The chain's CDR3 is CASRERASTNEKLFF. As DNA, the CDR3 is TGTGCCAGCAGGGAGAGAGCATCAACTAATGAAAAACTGTTTTTT.

The chain joins TRBV19 to TRBJ1-2, with D hard to call. The CDR3 consists of 13 residues. Trimming cost V 3 bases and J 5 bases, with 10 bases left between them. CDR1 is LNHDA, CDR2 SQIVND, per germline (reference sequence). In DNA, the CDR3 is TGTGCCAGTAGTATTGGGCCGTCTTATGGCTACACCTTC. This gives the protein CASSIGPSYGYTF.

The chain uses TRBV5-1 and TRBJ2-6; D is perhaps TRBD2 (5 bases). The CDR3 consists of 17 residues. The germline V gene has CDR1 SGHRS and CDR2 YFSETQ. Trimming took off 0 bases at V and 2 bases at J, with 12 bases between the two ends. CDR3 in DNA: TGCGCCAGCAGCTTGGTAGGACTCCACACTGGGGCCAACGTCCTGACTTTC. Its protein is CASSLVGLHTGANVLTF.

This clone occurred a few times. The chain joins TRBV5-1 to TRBJ2-7, with D maybe TRBD1 (5 bases). Trimming shortened V by 0 bases and J by 7 bases, and 14 bases separated the two germline ends. Per germline, CDR1 SGHRS and CDR2 YFSETQ. This CDR3 has 14 residues. The CDR3 DNA is TGCGCCAGCAGCTTGGGCGATCCCAGGGCGGAGCAGTACTTC. Residues: CASSLGDPRAEQYF.

Comments on this clone: Mismatch with germline at one junction end may stem from a read error. The genes are TRBV7-7 and TRBJ2-5; 12 bases map to TRBD1. The CDR3 spans 15 residues. Germline lookup yields CDR1 SSHAT and CDR2 FNYEAQ (reference sequence). Here the CDR3 reads CASSAGQGAGETQYF. The CDR3 coding sequence is TGTGCTAGCAGCGCGGGACAGGGGGCGGGAGAGACCCAGTACTTC.

This clone came up once. The rearrangement joins TRBV7-2 to TRBJ2-7; TRBD1 aligns across 10 bases. This CDR3 is built from 17 residues. Germline V lookup: CDR1 SGHTA, CDR2 FQGNSA. V dropped 2 bases and J dropped 6; count of bases not matched to a gene: 13. The CDR3 is CASSLQLGQGTLSEQYF. CDR3 nucleotide sequence: TGTGCCAGCAGCTTACAATTGGGACAGGGGACTCTCTCCGAGCAGTACTTC. Full variable domain (missing parts from reference TRBV7-2 and TRBJ2-7): GAGVSQSPSNKVTEKGKDVELRCDPISGHTALYWYRQSLGQGLEFLIYFQGNSAPDKSGLPSDRFSAERTGGSVSTLTIQRTQQEDSAVYLCASSLQLGQGTLSEQYFGPGTRLTVT.

CDR3: CASSQDRGMAAFF. For the CDR3, the DNA is TGCGCCAGCAGCCAAGATAGAGGTATGGCAGCTTTCTTT. The V gene is TRBV4-3, the J gene TRBJ1-1; no definite D call. Germline V gives CDR1 LGHNA, CDR2 YSLEER. The germline V and J ends were trimmed by 0 bases and 10 bases, with 12 bases remaining between them. The CDR3 has 13 amino acids.

V and J are TRBV7-9 and TRBJ1-6, with D perhaps TRBD1 (6 bases). The V end was cut by 5 bases, the J end by 10 bases, with 15 bases between. Germline V CDR1 and CDR2: SEHNR, FQNEAQ (reference sequence). The length of the CDR3 is 14 residues. The chain's CDR3 is CASSLAGDRSPLHF. The CDR3 DNA sequence: TGTGCCAGCAGCCTCGCAGGGGATAGATCACCCCTCCACTTT.

The rearrangement links TRBV28 to TRBJ1-4; 9 bases line up with TRBD1. Germline CDR1 is MDHEN and CDR2 is SYDVKM. The V segment lost 3 bases and the J segment 5 bases; nucleotides outside the gene matches: 22. The CDR3 totals 21 residues. The CDR3 DNA is TGTGCCAGCAGTTTTTCTTTAAACAGGGGGCGCGTGGTAGGGAAGAATGAAAAACTGTTTTTT. Translated: CASSFSLNRGRVVGKNEKLFF.

The J gene is TRBJ1-2, the V gene TRBV19; D is perhaps TRBD1 (6 bases). V shed 3 bases and J shed 6 bases, with 17 bases lying between them. Germline V gene data show CDR1 as LNHDA and CDR2 as SQIVND (reference sequence). This CDR3 has 15 amino acids. The CDR3 sequence: CASSIFLGAPNGYTF. In DNA form, the CDR3 reads TGTGCCAGTAGTATTTTCTTGGGGGCACCGAATGGCTACACCTTC.

The chain combines TRBV7-9 with TRBJ1-2; no firm D call. The CDR3 spans 12 residues. V lost 1 base and J 6 bases, leaving 6 bases between the germline ends. From germline, CDR1 is SEHNR and CDR2 FQNEAQ (reference sequence). The CDR3 reads CASSLGGNGYTF. CDR3 coding DNA: TGTGCCAGCAGCTTAGGAGGGAATGGCTACACCTTC.

J is TRBJ2-7 and V is TRBV28; TRBD2 is a possible D gene (6 bases). CDR1 and CDR2 from the germline V gene are MDHEN and SYDVKM. V was cut by 1 base and J by 3 bases, with 10 bases left in between. The CDR3 runs to 14 residues. The CDR3 spells CASSLSSGSYEQYF. The CDR3 DNA reads as TGTGCCAGCAGTTTATCTTCCGGGAGCTACGAGCAGTACTTC.